This T cell receptor (beta chain) was sequenced for a study of post-analysis software for immune sequencing data. Study in general: Included courses were relapsing-remitting and secondary progressive multiple sclerosis; progressive-relapsing multiple sclerosis was also included.

The CDR3 runs to 15 residues. CDR1 and CDR2 (germline): SQVTM, ANQGSEA. Trimming removed 0 bases from V and 4 bases from J, with 13 bases in between. Sequencing libraries made from TCR beta cDNA carried unique molecular identifiers. A population of about 0.9 to 10 million T cells gave rise to roughly 0.5 million cDNA molecules. One entry per CDR3 protein results from TCRdb running MiXCR on the PCR reads. This sample has over 700,000 distinct CDR3 sequences, with 25% to 30% found just once. Of note for this clonotype: Its antigen is unidentified.

Regarding the study as a whole: Five or six TRBV segments, TRBV5-6, TRBV5-1 and TRBV20-1 among them, were found more frequent in patients than controls. Versus controls, multiple sclerosis patients showed significantly lower diversity (normalized Chao1). Same-batch preparations were strongly co-clustered by F measure.

The origin of this receptor is a girl under 18 with multiple sclerosis. Sequencing was done on a sample of blood. This rearrangement joins TRBV29-1 to TRBJ2-1; D is uncertain. The CDR3 nucleotides are TGCAGCGTTGAAGATCTTGATTTTTCTTACAATGAGCAGTTCTTC. Amino acid sequence: CSVEDLDFSYNEQFF.